This is a list of T cell receptor beta chains from one sample in a study of immune reconstitution after stem cell transplant in scleroderma. In TCRdb, the RT-PCR reads were re-called with MiXCR into one record per CDR3 protein. Of under 2,500 distinct CDR3 sequences listed, 11% are singletons. Sampling was done before or after autologous hematopoietic stem cell transplantation (not recorded which). The receptors shown here come from a female donor with systemic sclerosis. Both conserved end residues are part of each CDR3. D genes are given only for firm matches. Clone sizes are given selectively: once, few, many, or a class where the clone is expanded.

d_call,clone_size,v_call,j_call,cdr3_nt,cdr3_aa
-,large,TRBV12-3/TRBV12-4,TRBJ1-1,TGTGCCAGCCGGTCGCCCGGGATCATGAACACTGAAGCTTTCTTT,CASRSPGIMNTEAFF
-,few,TRBV20-1,TRBJ2-6,TGCAGTGCTAGAGATTTCCCAGGACCAACTGGGGCCAACGTCCTGACTTTC,CSARDFPGPTGANVLTF
-,-,TRBV19,TRBJ1-1,TGTGCCACCGGGGGTGTTGAAGCTTTCTTT,CATGGVEAFF
-,few,TRBV27,TRBJ1-4,TGTGCCAGCAGTTTATTTGCCGGGAAGGGTGAAAAACTGTTTTTT,CASSLFAGKGEKLFF
-,-,TRBV15,TRBJ2-2,TGTGCCACCAGCAGCCTTAGGGCACCAACCGGGGAGCTGTTTTTT,CATSSLRAPTGELFF
-,few,TRBV28,TRBJ2-7,TGTGCCAGCAGTTCCCCGGGCAGCTATACGGAGCAGTACTTC,CASSSPGSYTEQYF
-,large,TRBV20-1,TRBJ1-6,TGCAGTGCGCGTCCTTACACCTATAATTCACCCCTCCACTTT,CSARPYTYNSPLHF
TRBD2,few,TRBV5-6,TRBJ2-3,TGTGCCAGCAGCCGACTAGCGTGGCAGTATTTT,CASSRLAWQYF
-,few,TRBV5-1,TRBJ2-1,TGCGCCAGCAGCTCATCGCTAGCAACGAGCTCCTACAATGAGCAGTTCTTC,CASSSSLATSSYNEQFF
-,medium-sized,TRBV5-1,TRBJ1-1,TGCGCCAGCAGCTTGGGGATGAACACTGAAGCTTTCTTT,CASSLGMNTEAFF
TRBD1,-,TRBV4-1,TRBJ2-7,TGCGCCAGCAGCCAAGATCTGCAGGGGGTCACCTACGGGCAGTACTTC,CASSQDLQGVTYGQYF
TRBD2,-,TRBV20-1,TRBJ2-7,TGCAGTGCTAGAGGACTAGCGGGGCCCTACGAGCAGTACTTC,CSARGLAGPYEQYF
-,medium-sized,TRBV12-3/TRBV12-4,TRBJ2-1,TGTGCCAGCAGTTTCGGTGGATCAGCTTACAATGAGCAGTTCTTC,CASSFGGSAYNEQFF
TRBD1,medium-sized,TRBV20-1,TRBJ1-2,TGCAGTGCTAGATGGGGACAGGACGGACGGGGCTACACCTTC,CSARWGQDGRGYTF
-,medium-sized,TRBV12-3/TRBV12-4,TRBJ1-3,TGTGCCAGCAGTTTACAATTGAGCTCTGGAAACACCATATATTTT,CASSLQLSSGNTIYF
TRBD1,medium-sized,TRBV7-9,TRBJ1-1,TGTGCCAGCAGTCTGTTCGAGGGGACAGGGATTTTCAACACTGAAGCTTTCTTT,CASSLFEGTGIFNTEAFF
-,few,TRBV18,TRBJ2-5,TGTGCCAGCTCACCAACATTAGCCCAAGAGACCCAGTACTTC,CASSPTLAQETQYF
-,few,TRBV5-5,TRBJ2-7,TGTGCCAGCAGCTTGGGTCGCGGCGGATACGAGCAGTACTTC,CASSLGRGGYEQYF
TRBD1,medium-sized,TRBV20-1,TRBJ1-4,TGCAGTGCTAGAGTCGCGAGACAGGGAGCAACTAATGAAAAACTGTTTTTT,CSARVARQGATNEKLFF
-,once,TRBV6-1,TRBJ1-2,TGTGCCAGCACCCCTACTTCTAGAAACTATGGCTACACCTTC,CASTPTSRNYGYTF
-,-,TRBV11-2,TRBJ1-2,TGTGCCAGCAGCCCGAATACGAGACCTGGCTACACCTTC,CASSPNTRPGYTF
TRBD1,medium-sized,TRBV20-1,TRBJ1-5,TGCAGTGCTAGCCTAGGACAGGGGTGGAATCAGCCCCAGCATTTT,CSASLGQGWNQPQHF
-,medium-sized,TRBV2,TRBJ2-3,TGTGCCAGCAATGCAGGGACAACCCCCACAGATACGCAGTATTTT,CASNAGTTPTDTQYF
-,few,TRBV3-1,TRBJ1-1,TGTGCCAGCAGCTCCACTCTGGGCACTGAAGCTTTCTTT,CASSSTLGTEAFF
-,medium-sized,TRBV6-1,TRBJ2-1,TGTGCCAGCAGTGAAGAAGGGGGTGGAGGGCTGGGTGAGCAGTTCTTC,CASSEEGGGGLGEQFF
-,once,TRBV7-3,TRBJ2-7,TGTGCCAGCAGCTTAGGTGATACTTCGAGTAAGCAGTACTTC,CASSLGDTSSKQYF
-,large,TRBV2,TRBJ2-3,TGTGCCAGCGGGGACGGCGGCACAGATACGCAGTATTTT,CASGDGGTDTQYF
-,medium-sized,TRBV2,TRBJ2-7,TGTGCCAGCAATGGGGGAAGGGGAGTTGTCTACGAGCAGTACTTC,CASNGGRGVVYEQYF
-,-,TRBV6-5,TRBJ2-1,TGTGCCAGCAGCAGGGACCAGGGGCCCTACAATGAGCAGTTCTTC,CASSRDQGPYNEQFF
TRBD1,few,TRBV10-2,TRBJ2-7,TGCGCCAGCACCGACAGGACAGGATACGAGCAGTACTTC,CASTDRTGYEQYF
-,few,TRBV5-1,TRBJ1-2,TGCGCCAGCAGTCCCAGGGACCGTTCAAGCTATGGCTACACCTTC,CASSPRDRSSYGYTF
TRBD1,medium-sized,TRBV2,TRBJ2-7,TGTGCCAGCAGCATAACCGGGACAGGGGGCAACGAGCAGTACTTC,CASSITGTGGNEQYF
-,medium-sized,TRBV29-1,TRBJ2-5,TGCAGCGTTGAAGAAGGGGGGGGGAAGACCCAGTACTTC,CSVEEGGGKTQYF
-,few,TRBV6-5,TRBJ2-2,TGTGCCAGCAGTGTAGAATACAGGGTAGCCGGGGAGCTGTTTTTT,CASSVEYRVAGELFF
TRBD2,few,TRBV20-1,TRBJ2-2,TGCAGTGCTATTCGGCTAGCGGGGGACACCGGGGAGCTGTTTTTT,CSAIRLAGDTGELFF
-,medium-sized,TRBV7-2,TRBJ1-1,TGTGCCAGCAGCTTAGCGGGGGGGAGAACTGAAGCTTTCTTT,CASSLAGGRTEAFF
-,-,TRBV5-1,TRBJ2-5,TGCGCCAGCAGCTTCCAAGAGACCCAGTACTTC,CASSFQETQYF
-,medium-sized,TRBV20-1,TRBJ1-2,TGCAGTGCTAGACAAGGGCTGACGGGAGGCTACACCTTC,CSARQGLTGGYTF
TRBD2,large,TRBV7-2,TRBJ2-3,TGTGCCAGCAGCTTAGCGGACGGGGGGGTCACAGATACGCAGTATTTT,CASSLADGGVTDTQYF
-,medium-sized,TRBV12-3/TRBV12-4,TRBJ1-1,TGTGCCAGCAGCCTGGACCAGGGCGGGAATGAAGCTTTCTTT,CASSLDQGGNEAFF
-,medium-sized,TRBV10-3,TRBJ1-6,TGTGCCATCAGTGAGTACGGGACTGAGAATTCACCCCTCCACTTT,CAISEYGTENSPLHF
-,large,TRBV19,TRBJ1-5,TGTGCCAGTACCGCCTTCGGGACACAAAATCAGCCCCAGCATTTT,CASTAFGTQNQPQHF
-,-,TRBV25-1,TRBJ1-2,TGTGCCAGCAGTGACCCGGGAGCGCACACCTATGGCTACACCTTC,CASSDPGAHTYGYTF
TRBD1,medium-sized,TRBV29-1,TRBJ1-3,TGCAGCGTTGAAGGGCTTCCAGGGGGCAGAAACACCATATATTTT,CSVEGLPGGRNTIYF
TRBD2,medium-sized,TRBV6-2/TRBV6-3,TRBJ2-3,TGTGCCAGCAGTTTCCTAGCGGGTACGCAGTATTTT,CASSFLAGTQYF
TRBD2,-,TRBV12-3/TRBV12-4,TRBJ2-5,TGTGCCAGCAGTTATAGGAGCGGGGCCCGAGAGACCCAGTACTTC,CASSYRSGARETQYF